The rows below give T cell receptor beta chains drawn from one sample of a study of blood T cell repertoires in COVID-19. The data were produced by immunoSEQ multiplex PCR, yet TCRdb's version contains in-frame clones alone and is incomplete. The sample contains around 440,000 clones, approximately 90% of which appear only once. Sequencing was done on a sample of peripheral blood. These receptors were taken from a woman aged 50 to 60 with COVID-19, enrolled during active disease. The CDR3 runs from the conserved cysteine through the conserved F or W. A D gene is named only where the DNA matches it firmly. The listing skips clone size in some rows; elsewhere it reads once, few, many or a size class.

-,TRBJ1-2,-,TRBV7-2,CASSLLTGAYGYTF,TGTGCCAGCAGCTTGTTGACAGGCGCCTATGGCTACACCTTC
-,TRBJ1-1,-,TRBV27,CASSSRENTEAFF,TGTGCCAGCAGTTCCAGGGAAAACACTGAAGCTTTCTTT
TRBD1,TRBJ1-6,-,TRBV5-1,CASSPVTGSSPLHF,TGCGCCAGCAGCCCTGTGACAGGGAGTTCACCCCTCCACTTT
TRBD1,TRBJ2-7,-,TRBV5-6,CASSWVGTGVSYEQYF,TGTGCCAGCAGCTGGGTTGGGACAGGGGTATCCTACGAGCAGTACTTC
TRBD1,TRBJ1-4,-,TRBV5-1,CASSSDRVGKLFF,TGCGCCAGCAGCTCGGACAGGGTGGGAAAACTGTTTTTT
-,TRBJ2-7,few,TRBV10-2,CASTTTGNEQYF,TGCGCCAGCACCACAACAGGGAACGAGCAGTACTTC
-,TRBJ1-1,-,TRBV19,CASSIGQAPAFF,TGTGCCAGTAGTATAGGCCAGGCGCCAGCTTTCTTT
-,TRBJ1-5,-,TRBV10-3,CAISDLEGQPQHF,TGTGCCATCAGTGACCTCGAGGGTCAGCCCCAGCATTTT
-,TRBJ1-6,-,TRBV5-4,CASSLEMGGNSPLHF,TGTGCCAGCAGCTTGGAAATGGGGGGGAATTCACCCCTCCACTTT
TRBD1,TRBJ1-1,once,TRBV27,CASSLGTGTMNTEAFF,TGTGCCAGCAGTTTAGGGACAGGGACTATGAACACTGAAGCTTTCTTT
-,TRBJ1-2,-,TRBV4-1,CASSQGESRGGYTF,TGCGCCAGCAGCCAAGGAGAGAGTCGCGGGGGCTACACCTTC
-,TRBJ2-7,-,TRBV24-1,CATSDFTGILGQYF,TGTGCCACCAGTGATTTTACAGGGATCTTGGGGCAGTACTTC
-,TRBJ2-7,-,TRBV3-1/TRBV3-2,CASSPQQGGSYEQYF,TGTGCCAGCAGTCCGCAGCAGGGGGGCTCCTACGAGCAGTACTTC
-,TRBJ1-1,-,TRBV7-9,CASSSPPGGAGNTEAFF,TGTGCCAGCAGCTCACCCCCGGGGGGGGCCGGGAACACTGAAGCTTTCTTT
-,TRBJ2-5,-,TRBV4-1,CASSQGRGEGTQYF,TGCGCCAGCAGCCAAGGGCGGGGCGAGGGGACCCAGTACTTC
-,TRBJ1-3,-,TRBV11-2,CASSLGAGVGNTIYF,TGTGCCAGCAGCTTAGGGGCGGGGGTTGGAAACACCATATATTTT
-,TRBJ1-6,-,TRBV19,CASSMGLTPPPLHF,TGTGCCAGTAGTATGGGACTAACCCCGCCACCCCTCCACTTT
-,TRBJ2-7,-,TRBV14,CASSQVTGSEQYF,TGTGCCAGCAGCCAAGTCACAGGGTCCGAGCAGTACTTC
TRBD2,TRBJ2-1,-,TRBV5-1,CASSFGRDYSSYNEQFF,TGCGCCAGCAGCTTTGGAAGGGACTACTCCTCCTACAATGAGCAGTTCTTC
-,TRBJ1-5,-,TRBV3-1/TRBV3-2,CASSQAGYQPQHF,TGTGCCAGCAGCCAAGCCGGGTATCAGCCCCAGCATTTT
TRBD1,TRBJ1-3,-,TRBV6-5,CASRQGQASGNTIYF,TGTGCCAGCAGACAAGGACAGGCCTCCGGAAACACCATATATTTT
-,TRBJ2-7,-,TRBV20-1,CSASKPPTRPNSYEQYF,TGCAGTGCTAGTAAACCCCCTACTAGACCAAACTCCTACGAGCAGTACTTC
-,TRBJ1-1,-,TRBV6-5,CASKMTANTEAFF,TGTGCCAGCAAGATGACAGCGAACACTGAAGCTTTCTTT
TRBD1,TRBJ1-2,-,TRBV5-1,CASSFGTVSGYTF,TGCGCCAGCAGCTTCGGGACAGTCAGTGGCTACACCTTC
TRBD1,TRBJ1-4,few,TRBV7-9,CASSLGTGLNEKLFF,TGTGCCAGCAGCTTAGGGACAGGGCTTAATGAAAAACTGTTTTTT
TRBD1,TRBJ1-1,-,TRBV2,CASSAPDRITEAFF,TGTGCCAGCAGTGCGCCGGACAGGATCACTGAAGCTTTCTTT